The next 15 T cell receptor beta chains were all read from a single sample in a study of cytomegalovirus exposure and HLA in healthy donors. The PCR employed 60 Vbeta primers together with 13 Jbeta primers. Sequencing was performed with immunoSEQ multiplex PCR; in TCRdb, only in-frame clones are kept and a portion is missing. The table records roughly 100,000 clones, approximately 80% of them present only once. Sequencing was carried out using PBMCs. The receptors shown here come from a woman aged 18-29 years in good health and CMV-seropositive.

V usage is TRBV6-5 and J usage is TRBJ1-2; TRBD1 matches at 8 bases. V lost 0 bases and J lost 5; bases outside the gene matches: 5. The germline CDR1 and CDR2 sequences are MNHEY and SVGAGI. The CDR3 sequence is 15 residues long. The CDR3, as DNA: TGTGCCAGCAGTTACTCCGACAGGGGATTGTATGGCTACACCTTC. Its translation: CASSYSDRGLYGYTF.

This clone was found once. CDR3 nucleotide sequence: TGTGCCAGCAGCCGGATGACTAGCGGGGACACAGATACGCAGTATTTT. The encoded protein is CASSRMTSGDTDTQYF. The chain has TRBV4-2 and TRBJ2-3; 11 positions match TRBD2. In germline, CDR1 is LGHNA, CDR2 YNFKEQ. The CDR3 runs 16 residues. The V segment lost 4 bases and the J segment 2 bases; nucleotides outside the gene matches: 5.

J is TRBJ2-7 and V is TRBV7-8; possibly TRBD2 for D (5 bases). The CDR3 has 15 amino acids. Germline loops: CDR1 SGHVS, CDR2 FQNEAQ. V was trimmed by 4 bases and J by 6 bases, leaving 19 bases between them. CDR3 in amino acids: CASSSRERPAGEQYF. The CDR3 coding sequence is TGTGCCAGCAGCTCCCGGGAACGGCCGGCGGGCGAGCAGTACTTC. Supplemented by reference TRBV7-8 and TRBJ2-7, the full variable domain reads GAGVSQSPRYKVAKRGQDVALRCDPISGHVSLFWYQQALGQGPEFLTYFQNEAQLDKSGLPSDRFFAERPEGSVSTLKIQRTQQEDSAVYLCASSSRERPAGEQYFGPGTRLTVT.

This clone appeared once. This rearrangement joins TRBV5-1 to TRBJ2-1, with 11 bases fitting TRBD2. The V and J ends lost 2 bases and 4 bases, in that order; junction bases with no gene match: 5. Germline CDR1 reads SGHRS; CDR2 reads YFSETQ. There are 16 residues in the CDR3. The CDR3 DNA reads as TGCGCCAGCAGCTTATTTACTAGCGGGGGATACAATGAGCAGTTCTTC. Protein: CASSLFTSGGYNEQFF.

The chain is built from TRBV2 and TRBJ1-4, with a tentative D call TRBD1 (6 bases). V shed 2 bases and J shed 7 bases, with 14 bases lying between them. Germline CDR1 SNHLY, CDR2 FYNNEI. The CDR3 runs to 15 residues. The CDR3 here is CASSESLWDTEKLFF. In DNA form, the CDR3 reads TGTGCCAGCAGTGAATCTTTGTGGGACACTGAAAAACTGTTTTTT.

CDR3 nucleotide sequence: TGTGCCAGCAGTTACTCGGACAGGGGAGATTCACCCCTCCACTTT. This sequence encodes CASSYSDRGDSPLHF. The V and J genes are TRBV6-5 and TRBJ1-6, with TRBD1 matching 9 bases. The CDR3 spans 15 residues. V gave up 0 bases and J gave up 8 bases; unmatched junction bases: 2. CDR1 and CDR2 from the germline V gene are MNHEY and SVGAGI.

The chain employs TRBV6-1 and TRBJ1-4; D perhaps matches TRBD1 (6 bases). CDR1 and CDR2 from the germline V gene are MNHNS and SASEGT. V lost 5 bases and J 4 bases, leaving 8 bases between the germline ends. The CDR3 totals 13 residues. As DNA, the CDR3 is TGTGCCAGCAGTCGACAGGTTAATGAAAAACTGTTTTTT. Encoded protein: CASSRQVNEKLFF.

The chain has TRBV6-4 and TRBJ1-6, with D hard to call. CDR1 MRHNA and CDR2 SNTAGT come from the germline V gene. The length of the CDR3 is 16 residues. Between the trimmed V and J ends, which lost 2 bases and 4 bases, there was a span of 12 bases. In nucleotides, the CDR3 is TGTGCCAGCAGTGACCGGGAGGGCCCTTATAATTCACCCCTCCACTTT. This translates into CASSDREGPYNSPLHF.

The CDR3 DNA is TGTGCCAGCAGTTCGCAGGGCATCTATGGCTACACCTTC. The encoded protein is CASSSQGIYGYTF. The chain combines TRBV28 with TRBJ1-2; a weak D match, TRBD1 (5 bases). The CDR3 length is 13 residues. The ends were cut back, 4 bases at V and 4 bases at J, with 10 bases in the middle. Per the germline V gene, CDR1 is MDHEN and CDR2 is SYDVKM.

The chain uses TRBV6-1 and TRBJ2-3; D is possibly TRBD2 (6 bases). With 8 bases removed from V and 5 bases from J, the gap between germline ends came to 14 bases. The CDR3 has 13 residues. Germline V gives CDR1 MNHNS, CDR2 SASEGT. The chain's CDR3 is CASWAGLGDTQYF. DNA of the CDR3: TGTGCCAGCTGGGCGGGGCTAGGAGATACGCAGTATTTT.

The DNA for the CDR3 is TGTGCCTGGAGACAGGGGGCGAGTAATGAAAAACTGTTTTTT. It translates to CAWRQGASNEKLFF. V usage is TRBV30 and J usage is TRBJ1-4, with 9 bases identical to TRBD1. Unmatched junction bases numbered 3, after V lost 3 bases and J lost 4 bases. The germline V gene has CDR1 GTSNPN and CDR2 SVGIG (reference sequence). This CDR3 comprises 14 residues.

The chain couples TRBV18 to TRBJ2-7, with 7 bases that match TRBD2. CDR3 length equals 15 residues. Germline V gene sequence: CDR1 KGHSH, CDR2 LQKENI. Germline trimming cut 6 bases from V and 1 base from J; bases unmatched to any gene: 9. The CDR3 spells CASSSARESSYEQYF. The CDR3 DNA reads TGTGCCAGCTCCTCGGCGCGGGAGAGTTCCTACGAGCAGTACTTC.

DNA of the CDR3: TGCGCCAGCAGACACGACAGGGGTGATCAGCCCCAGCATTTT. Protein product: CASRHDRGDQPQHF. The J gene is TRBJ1-5, the V gene TRBV10-1, with 8 bases identical to TRBD1. This CDR3 has 14 residues. The germline gives CDR1 WNHNN, CDR2 SYGVQD (reference sequence). V lost 6 bases to trimming and J lost 5 bases; unmatched junction nucleotides: 6.

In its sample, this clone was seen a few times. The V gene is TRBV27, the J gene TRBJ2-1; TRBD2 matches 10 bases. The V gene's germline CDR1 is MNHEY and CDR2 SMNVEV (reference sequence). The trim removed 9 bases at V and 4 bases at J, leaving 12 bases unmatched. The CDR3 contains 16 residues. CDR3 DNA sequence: TGTGCCAGTACACCGACAGCGGGAGGGCCTTACAATGAGCAGTTCTTC. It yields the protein CASTPTAGGPYNEQFF.

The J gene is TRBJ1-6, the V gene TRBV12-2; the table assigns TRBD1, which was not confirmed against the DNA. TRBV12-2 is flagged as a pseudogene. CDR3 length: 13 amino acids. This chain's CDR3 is CASRDRQGSPLHF. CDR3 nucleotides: TGTGCAAGTCGCGACCGACAGGGATCACCCCTCCACTTT.